This T cell receptor beta chain was sequenced during a study of shared T cell receptors in the human thymus. The CDR3 is 15 amino acids. Trimming removed 0 bases from V and 4 bases from J; junction bases left unmatched: 1. Germline V CDR1 and CDR2: MNHEY, SVGAGI. Sequenced by immunoSEQ multiplex PCR; TCRdb stores in-frame clones only, minus some. The table shows 500,000 to 550,000 clones, with around 78% occurring only once. These data were also filed under a second study, of human thymus T cells. As reported in that work: Those donating were healthy Finnish infants in corrective surgery for congenital heart defects. Surgeons resected thymus tissue during corrective heart surgery. Apparent bias marked the V and J gene usage of thymic and blood repertoires. As related research reported, thymic repertoires overlapped highly among unrelated individuals.

This TCR was recovered from a boy younger than two with a congenital heart defect. Sequences were obtained from thymocytes. V and J are TRBV6-5 and TRBJ2-3; 10 nucleotides align to TRBD2. This CDR3 reads CASSYSSGRADTQYF. The CDR3 DNA sequence: TGTGCCAGCAGTTACTCGAGCGGGAGGGCAGATACGCAGTATTTT.